This T cell receptor beta chain is drawn from a study of blood T cell repertoires in COVID-19. Sequencing was performed with immunoSEQ multiplex PCR; in TCRdb, only in-frame clones are kept and a portion is missing. Among about 40,000 clones listed, about 86% were seen once. Germline CDR1 is MNHEY and CDR2 is SVGEGT. This CDR3 spans 14 amino acids. The V segment lost 5 bases and the J segment 0 bases; nucleotides outside the gene matches: 3. The TCR originated in a woman in her sixties with acute or convalescent COVID-19. Material for sequencing was peripheral blood. The chain joins TRBV6-2 or TRBV6-3 to TRBJ2-7, with TRBD2 matching 8 bases. The CDR3 loop reads CASSHSGSSYEQYF. CDR3 nucleotides: TGTGCCAGCAGTCACAGCGGGAGCTCCTACGAGCAGTACTTC.